What follows are 29 T cell receptor beta chains derived from one specimen sequenced in a study of CD8+CD57+ T cells in acquired aplastic anemia. By flow cytometry, patients selected for sequencing had shown an expansion of CD8+CD57+ cells. Both TCR beta VDJ combination and CDR3 sequence profiling were carried out. Genomic DNA was the template for this profiling. A single record per CDR3 protein comes from TCRdb applying MiXCR to the reads. The sample comprises around 430,000 distinct CDR3 sequences, under 40% of which are singletons, and about 0.8% rests with the top ten. Source material: sorted CD4+, CD8+, or CD8+CD57+ T cells (not recorded which) from PBMCs. The receptor set was obtained from a human donor with aplastic anemia.

This clonotype came up a few times. The rearrangement links TRBV7-2 to TRBJ1-1, with 7 bases fitting TRBD1. CDR1 SGHTA and CDR2 FQGNSA come from the germline V gene. J gave up 1 base and V 10 bases, and 9 bases lay outside the gene matches. The CDR3 consists of 14 residues. The CDR3 bases are TGTGCCACCAGGGGGAGGGTTCGGAACACTGAAGCTTTCTTT. It is translated as CATRGRVRNTEAFF.

The V gene is TRBV2, the J gene TRBJ2-7, with a tentative D call TRBD1 (5 bases). The ends were cut back, 7 bases at V and 2 bases at J, with 9 bases in the middle. The CDR3 spans 12 residues. The germline gives CDR1 SNHLY, CDR2 FYNNEI. CDR3 sequence reads: CASIGAPYEQYF. In DNA form, the CDR3 reads TGTGCCAGCATAGGGGCCCCCTACGAGCAGTACTTC.

The rearrangement joins TRBV20-1 to TRBJ1-3; D remains unclear. The germline gives CDR1 DFQATT, CDR2 SNEGSKA (reference sequence). Deletions cut 0 bases from V and 3 bases from J, with 12 bases between. This CDR3 has 15 amino acids. The CDR3 nucleotides read TGCAGTGCTAGAGATGGGATTGCAGGTGGAAACACCATATATTTT. Residues: CSARDGIAGGNTIYF.

Details on this clonotype: A much more abundant neighbour one base away suggests this may be a read error. The chain recombines TRBV20-1 with TRBJ2-3; D is ambiguous. The CDR3 runs 11 residues. The germline gives CDR1 DFQATT, CDR2 SNEGSKA (reference sequence). CDR3 DNA sequence: TGCGGTGCCAGGACGGCTGGTACGCAGTATTTT. Translated: CGARTAGTQYF.

In regard to this clonotype: One base away lies a much larger clone, so this may be a sequencing read error. The J gene is TRBJ2-2, the V gene TRBV7-2, with D tentatively TRBD2 (5 bases). This CDR3 comprises 12 residues. CDR1 is SGHTA and CDR2 is FQGNSA in the germline V gene. CDR3 nucleotides: TGTGCCAGCAGAGGCGGTCCCGGGGAGCCGTTTTTT. This translates into CASRGGPGEPFF.

The chain uses TRBV6-1 and TRBJ1-2; 7 nucleotides line up with TRBD1. Per the germline V gene, CDR1 is MNHNS and CDR2 is SASEGT. V lost 3 bases, J lost 8 bases, and 12 bases stayed unmatched. CDR3 length equals 15 residues. The CDR3 nucleotides are TGTGCCAGCAGTGATTTTACGCAGGGGGAATGGGGCTACACCTTC. This sequence encodes CASSDFTQGEWGYTF.

V usage is TRBV2 and J usage is TRBJ1-6, with unresolved D. Trimming removed 6 bases from V and 9 bases from J, with 18 bases in between. The CDR3 contains 15 residues. Germline CDR1 and CDR2: SNHLY and FYNNEI. The DNA of the CDR3 is TGTGCCAGCAGCTTGTACGGGAGGACGGCTTCACCCCTCCACTTT. It encodes CASSLYGRTASPLHF.

The table lists this clonotype with many counts. V is TRBV4-1 and J is TRBJ1-2; 8 nucleotides align to TRBD1. This CDR3 spans 14 amino acids. Germline CDR1 MGHRA, CDR2 YSYEKL. V gave up 3 bases and J gave up 3 bases; unmatched junction bases: 3. The CDR3 here is CASSQSDRDYGYTF. CDR3 DNA: TGCGCCAGCAGCCAGTCGGACAGGGACTATGGCTACACCTTC.

The V and J genes are TRBV14 and TRBJ2-3, with 9 bases that match TRBD2. The CDR3 is 16 amino acids. Unmatched junction bases numbered 4, after V lost 3 bases and J lost 0 bases. Germline V gene sequence: CDR1 SGHDN, CDR2 FVKESK. CDR3 coding DNA: TGTGCCAGCAGCCAGCTAGCGGGGTTTAGCACAGATACGCAGTATTTT. Protein product: CASSQLAGFSTDTQYF. Using reference TRBV14 and TRBJ2-3 for the parts outside the CDR3, the full variable domain is EAGVTQFPSHSVIEKGQTVTLRCDPISGHDNLYWYRRVMGKEIKFLLHFVKESKQDESGMPNNRFLAERTGGTYSTLKVQPAELEDSGVYFCASSQLAGFSTDTQYFGPGTRLTVL.

This sequence joins TRBV4-2 and TRBJ2-2; TRBD2 might be the D (6 bases). The CDR3 has 17 residues. Between the trimmed V and J ends, which lost 2 bases and 2 bases, there was a span of 15 bases. The germline CDR1 and CDR2 sequences are LGHNA and YNFKEQ. The CDR3 reads CASSQLRSGGNTGELFF. CDR3 sequence (DNA): TGTGCCAGCAGCCAATTGCGTTCCGGGGGAAACACCGGGGAGCTGTTTTTT.

This clonotype has a handful of counts. The chain combines TRBV6-4 with TRBJ2-1, with no clear D. The CDR3 extends over 8 amino acids. Deletions cut 2 bases from V and 15 bases from J, with 2 bases between. Germline lookup yields CDR1 MRHNA and CDR2 SNTAGT. CDR3 nucleotide sequence: TGTGCCAGCAGTGACGGGTTCTTC. Its protein product is CASSDGFF.

The genes are TRBV4-3 and TRBJ1-4, with D unresolved. The CDR3 is 12 amino acids. The germline gives CDR1 LGHNA, CDR2 YSLEER. V lost 4 bases, J lost 12 bases, and 12 bases lay in between. The chain's CDR3 is CASSRVGEELFF. The DNA for the CDR3 is TGCGCCAGCAGCCGTGTCGGGGAAGAACTGTTTTTT.

This clonotype was detected ten times or more. The chain is built from TRBV19 and TRBJ2-7; D is perhaps TRBD1 (5 bases). CDR1 and CDR2 from the germline V gene are LNHDA and SQIVND (reference sequence). CDR3 length: 14 amino acids. With 2 bases removed from V and 5 bases from J, the gap between germline ends came to 13 bases. CDR3: CASSITRAGDEQYF. The DNA for the CDR3 is TGTGCCAGTAGTATAACCAGGGCTGGCGACGAGCAGTACTTC. Supplemented by reference TRBV19 and TRBJ2-7, the full variable domain reads DGGITQSPKYLFRKEGQNVTLSCEQNLNHDAMYWYRQDPGQGLRLIYYSQIVNDFQKGDIAEGYSVSREKKESFPLTVTSAQKNPTAFYLCASSITRAGDEQYFGPGTRLTVT.

The chain couples TRBV7-6 to TRBJ2-7; weak D call: TRBD1 (6 bases). Germline V lookup: CDR1 SGHVS, CDR2 FNYEAQ. The CDR3 is made up of 14 amino acids. With 6 bases removed from V and 7 bases from J, the gap between germline ends came to 19 bases. The CDR3 sequence: CASSVSAGAGEQYF. CDR3 sequence (DNA): TGTGCCAGCAGTGTTAGCGCAGGGGCAGGGGAGCAGTACTTC.

The chain links TRBV4-3 to TRBJ2-3, with D possibly called TRBD1 or TRBD2 (5 bases each). Trimming removed 0 bases from V and 4 bases from J, with 8 bases in between. The CDR3 consists of 14 residues. CDR1 is LGHNA and CDR2 is YSLEER in the germline V gene. In DNA, the CDR3 is TGCGCCAGCAGCCAAGAGAGGGGTGCAGATACGCAGTATTTT. It yields the protein CASSQERGADTQYF.

This clonotype appeared many times. The chain uses TRBV5-1 and TRBJ2-7, with D hard to call. This CDR3 spans 12 amino acids. V dropped 3 bases and J dropped 4 bases, with 8 bases sitting between them. Germline V gene data show CDR1 as SGHRS and CDR2 as YFSETQ. CDR3 amino acids: CASSSVMYEQYF. The DNA of the CDR3 is TGCGCCAGCAGCTCCGTTATGTACGAGCAGTACTTC.

The chain combines TRBV6-5 with TRBJ2-7; D unclear. The CDR3 runs 14 residues. Germline values: CDR1 MNHEY, CDR2 SVGAGI. The V end lost 3 bases, the J end lost 1 base, and 10 bases lay between the germline ends. CDR3 sequence: CASSYYQESYEQYF. As DNA, the CDR3 is TGTGCCAGCAGTTATTACCAGGAATCCTACGAGCAGTACTTC.

This rearrangement joins TRBV7-2 to TRBJ2-5, with D perhaps TRBD1 or TRBD2 (6 bases each). The V and J ends lost 5 bases and 7 bases respectively, with 17 bases between them. Germline V lookup: CDR1 SGHTA, CDR2 FQGNSA. The CDR3 sequence is 14 residues long. The CDR3 region has the DNA TGTGCCAGCAGCCTCGGGGGCCTCGGGCGGACCCAGTACTTC. Residues: CASSLGGLGRTQYF. Complete variable domain (other parts from reference TRBV7-2 and TRBJ2-5): GAGVSQSPSNKVTEKGKDVELRCDPISGHTALYWYRQSLGQGLEFLIYFQGNSAPDKSGLPSDRFSAERTGGSVSTLTIQRTQQEDSAVYLCASSLGGLGRTQYFGPGTRLLVL.

This clonotype has ten or more counts. The CDR3, as DNA: TGTGCCCCCTATGGCTACACCTTC. Its protein is CAPYGYTF. The V call is TRBV12-5, the J call TRBJ1-2; D uncertain. This CDR3 has 8 amino acids. Germline V CDR1 and CDR2: LGHNT, FRNRAP.

With respect to this clonotype: In this CDR3 the conserved last residue, phenylalanine or tryptophan, is missing, so a read error is likely. This chain links TRBV2 with TRBJ2-3, with TRBD1 matching over 7 bases. Per germline, CDR1 SNHLY and CDR2 FYNNEI. This CDR3 is 14 amino acids long. The CDR3: CASSLQGLTGTQYL. The CDR3 region has the DNA TGTGCCAGCAGCCTACAGGGGCTTACAGGTACGCAGTATCTT.

The chain joins TRBV30 to TRBJ2-7; D remains ambiguous. Per germline, CDR1 GTSNPN and CDR2 SVGIG (reference sequence). The V end was cut by 0 bases, the J end by 6 bases, with 12 bases between. This CDR3 region has 13 residues. The CDR3 reads CAWSVKGSREQYF. As DNA, the CDR3 is TGTGCCTGGAGTGTAAAGGGCAGCCGCGAGCAGTACTTC.

The CDR3 DNA reads TGTGCCAGCTCACTGTATACCAAGACTGAAGCTTTCTTT. Protein sequence: CASSLYTKTEAFF. The chain is built from TRBV18 and TRBJ1-1; the D is unclear. V was trimmed by 4 bases and J by 5 bases, leaving 11 bases between them. CDR1 is KGHSH, CDR2 LQKENI, per germline. CDR3 size: 13 residues.

The chain recombines TRBV25-1 with TRBJ1-6, with 7 bases matching TRBD1. Germline V gene lookup returns CDR1 MGHDK and CDR2 SYGVNS. The length of the CDR3 is 17 residues. The junction had 7 bases not matched to a gene; V was cut back by 5 bases and J by 0 bases. The DNA of the CDR3 is TGTGCCAGCAGTCCCACAGGGGAGACCTCCTATAATTCACCCCTCCACTTT. Amino acids: CASSPTGETSYNSPLHF.

This clonotype has at least ten counts. V and J are TRBV7-9 and TRBJ1-4, with a tentative D call TRBD1 (5 bases). V gave up 4 bases and J gave up 6 bases, with 9 bases separating them. CDR1 and CDR2 (germline): SEHNR, FQNEAQ (reference sequence). The CDR3 extends over 13 amino acids. CDR3 in DNA: TGTGCCAGCAGCTCAGGGACTTATGAAAAACTGTTTTTT. As protein: CASSSGTYEKLFF.

This clonotype was seen more than once but under ten times. The chain has TRBV2 and TRBJ1-4; 7 bases match TRBD1. The trim removed 6 bases at V and 8 bases at J, leaving 9 bases unmatched. The CDR3 length is 14 residues. Looked up from germline, CDR1 is SNHLY and CDR2 is FYNNEI. The CDR3 nucleotides read TGTGCCAGCAGGAATACAGGGGTGTTGGAAAAACTGTTTTTT. It yields the protein CASRNTGVLEKLFF.

A few counts support this clonotype. A much more abundant neighbour one base away suggests this may be a read error. V is TRBV2 and J is TRBJ2-3; 13 bases align to TRBD2. Germline CDR1 SNHLY, CDR2 FYNNEI. The CDR3 has 14 amino acids. The J segment lost 6 bases and the V segment lost 6 bases, leaving 3 bases of the junction unmatched. In DNA, the CDR3 is TGTGCCAGCAGACTAGCGGGAGGGCTGGATACGCAGTATTTT. This sequence encodes CASRLAGGLDTQYF.

Points on this clonotype: A much larger clone differs from this one at a single base, so this may be a read error. This chain uses TRBV7-9 with TRBJ1-2; no clear D gene. This CDR3 comprises 12 residues. Germline CDR1 SEHNR, CDR2 FQNEAQ (reference sequence). Trimming pared 4 bases from V and 4 bases from J, leaving 7 bases between. This chain's CDR3 is CASSSGRYGYTF. The CDR3 DNA is TGTGCCAGCAGCTCGGGTCGCTATGGCTACACCTTC.

The rearrangement uses TRBV7-8 and TRBJ1-2, with TRBD1 matching 10 bases. This CDR3 is built from 13 residues. Per the germline V gene, CDR1 is SGHVS and CDR2 is FQNEAQ. Losses at the gene ends were 11 bases for V and 6 bases for J; bases not matched to a gene: 9. CDR3 residues: CAWRKTGGNGYTF. Written as DNA, the CDR3 is TGTGCCTGGAGAAAGACAGGGGGCAATGGCTACACCTTC.

J is TRBJ1-2 and V is TRBV20-1, with a tentative D call TRBD1 (6 bases). Trimming removed 6 bases from V and 7 bases from J, with 24 bases in between. The germline CDR1 and CDR2 sequences are DFQATT and SNEGSKA (reference sequence). The CDR3 covers 15 residues. The CDR3 spells CSARRTAMFSGGYTF. CDR3 coding DNA: TGCAGTGCCCGAAGGACAGCTATGTTTTCGGGTGGCTACACCTTC.